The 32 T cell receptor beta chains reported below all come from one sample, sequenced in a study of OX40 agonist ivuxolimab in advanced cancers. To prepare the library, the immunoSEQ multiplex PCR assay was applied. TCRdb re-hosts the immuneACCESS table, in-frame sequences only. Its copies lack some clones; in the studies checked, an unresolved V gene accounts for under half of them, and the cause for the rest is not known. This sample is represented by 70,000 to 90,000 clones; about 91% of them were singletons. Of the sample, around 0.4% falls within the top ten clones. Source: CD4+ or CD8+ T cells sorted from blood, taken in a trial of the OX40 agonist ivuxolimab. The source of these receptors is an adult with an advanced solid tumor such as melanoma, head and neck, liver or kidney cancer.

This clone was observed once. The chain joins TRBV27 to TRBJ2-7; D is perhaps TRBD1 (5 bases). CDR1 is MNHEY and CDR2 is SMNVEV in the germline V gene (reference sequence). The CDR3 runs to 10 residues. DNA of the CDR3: TGTGCGGGCAGGGTTTACGAGCAGTACTTC. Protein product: CAGRVYEQYF.

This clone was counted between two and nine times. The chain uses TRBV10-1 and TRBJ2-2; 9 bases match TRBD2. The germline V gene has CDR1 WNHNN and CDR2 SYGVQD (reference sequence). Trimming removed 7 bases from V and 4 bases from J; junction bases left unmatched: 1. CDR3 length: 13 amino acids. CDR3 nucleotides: TGCGCCAGCAAGGGACTAGCCACCGGGGAGCTGTTTTTT. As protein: CASKGLATGELFF.

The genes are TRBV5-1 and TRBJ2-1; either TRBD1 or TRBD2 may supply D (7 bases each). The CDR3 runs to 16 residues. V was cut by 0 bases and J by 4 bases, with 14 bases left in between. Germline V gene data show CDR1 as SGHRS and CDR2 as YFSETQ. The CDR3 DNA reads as TGCGCCAGCAGCTTGGCCCAGCAGGGGGGGTACAATGAGCAGTTCTTC. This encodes CASSLAQQGGYNEQFF.

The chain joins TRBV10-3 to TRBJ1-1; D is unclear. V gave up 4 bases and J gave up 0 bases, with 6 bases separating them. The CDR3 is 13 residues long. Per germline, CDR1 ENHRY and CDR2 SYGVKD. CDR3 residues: CAISGGLNTEAFF. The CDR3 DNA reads TGTGCCATCAGTGGCGGTTTGAACACTGAAGCTTTCTTT.

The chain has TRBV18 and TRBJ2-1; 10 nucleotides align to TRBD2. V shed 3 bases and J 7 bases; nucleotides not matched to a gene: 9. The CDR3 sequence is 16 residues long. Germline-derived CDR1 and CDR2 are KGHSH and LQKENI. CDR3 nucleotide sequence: TGTGCCAGCTCACCCCGAGCGGGAGGGCCAGAGAATGAGCAGTTCTTC. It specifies CASSPRAGGPENEQFF.

CDR3 sequence (DNA): TGTGCCTGGAGTGTAAGCCTGACAGCCGAGCAGTACTTC. This codes for CAWSVSLTAEQYF. V is TRBV30 and J is TRBJ2-7; possible D gene TRBD1, 5 bases. The CDR3 length is 13 residues. Trimming took 0 bases from V and 6 from J, leaving 12 bases between them. CDR1 and CDR2 from the germline V gene are GTSNPN and SVGIG (reference sequence).

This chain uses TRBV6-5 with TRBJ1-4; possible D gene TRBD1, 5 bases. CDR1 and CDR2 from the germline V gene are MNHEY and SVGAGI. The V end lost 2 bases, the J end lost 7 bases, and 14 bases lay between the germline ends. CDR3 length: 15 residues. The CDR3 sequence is CASSYQAGPSEKLFF. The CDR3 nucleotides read TGTGCCAGCAGTTACCAGGCAGGGCCGAGTGAAAAACTGTTTTTT.

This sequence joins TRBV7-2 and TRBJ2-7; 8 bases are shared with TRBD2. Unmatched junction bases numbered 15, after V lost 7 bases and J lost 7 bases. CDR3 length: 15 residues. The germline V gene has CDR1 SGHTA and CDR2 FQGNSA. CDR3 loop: CASTPAWSGRGEQYF. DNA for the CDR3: TGTGCCAGCACCCCTGCTTGGAGCGGGAGAGGTGAGCAGTACTTC. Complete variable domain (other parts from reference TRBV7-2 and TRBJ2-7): GAGVSQSPSNKVTEKGKDVELRCDPISGHTALYWYRQSLGQGLEFLIYFQGNSAPDKSGLPSDRFSAERTGGSVSTLTIQRTQQEDSAVYLCASTPAWSGRGEQYFGPGTRLTVT.

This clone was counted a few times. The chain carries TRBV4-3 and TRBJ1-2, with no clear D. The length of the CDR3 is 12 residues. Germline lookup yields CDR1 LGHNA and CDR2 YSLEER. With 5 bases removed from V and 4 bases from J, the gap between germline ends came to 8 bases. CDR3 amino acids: CASSYGRYGYTF. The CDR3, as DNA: TGCGCCAGCAGCTATGGCCGCTATGGCTACACCTTC.

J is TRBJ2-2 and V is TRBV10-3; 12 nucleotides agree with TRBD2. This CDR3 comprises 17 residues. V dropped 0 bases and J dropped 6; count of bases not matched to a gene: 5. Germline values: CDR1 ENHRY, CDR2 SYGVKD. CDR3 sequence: CAISESSSGRAAGELFF. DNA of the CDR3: TGTGCCATCAGTGAGTCCTCTAGCGGGAGGGCCGCCGGGGAGCTGTTTTTT.

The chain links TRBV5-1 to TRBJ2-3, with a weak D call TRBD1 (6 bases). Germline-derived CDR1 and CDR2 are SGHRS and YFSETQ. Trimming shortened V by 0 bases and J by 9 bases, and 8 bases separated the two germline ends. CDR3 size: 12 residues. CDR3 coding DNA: TGCGCCAGCAGCTTGGGGCAGGGGACGCAGTATTTT. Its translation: CASSLGQGTQYF. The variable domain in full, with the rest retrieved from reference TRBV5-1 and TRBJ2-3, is KAGVTQTPRYLIKTRGQQVTLSCSPISGHRSVSWYQQTPGQGLQFLFEYFSETQRNKGNFPGRFSGRQFSNSRSEMNVSTLELGDSALYLCASSLGQGTQYFGPGTRLTVL.

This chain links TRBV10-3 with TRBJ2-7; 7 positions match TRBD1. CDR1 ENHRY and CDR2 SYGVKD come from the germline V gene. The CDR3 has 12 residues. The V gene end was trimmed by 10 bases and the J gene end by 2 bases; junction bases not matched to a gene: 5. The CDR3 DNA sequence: TGTGCCACAGGACAGGATACCTACGAGCAGTACTTC. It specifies CATGQDTYEQYF.

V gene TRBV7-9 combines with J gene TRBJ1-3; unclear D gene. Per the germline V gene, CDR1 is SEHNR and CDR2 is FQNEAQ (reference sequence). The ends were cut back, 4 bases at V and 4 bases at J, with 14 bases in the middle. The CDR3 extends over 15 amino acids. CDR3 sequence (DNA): TGTGCCAGCAGCTCCTCTGACGCAGAGGGAAACACCATATATTTT. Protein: CASSSSDAEGNTIYF.

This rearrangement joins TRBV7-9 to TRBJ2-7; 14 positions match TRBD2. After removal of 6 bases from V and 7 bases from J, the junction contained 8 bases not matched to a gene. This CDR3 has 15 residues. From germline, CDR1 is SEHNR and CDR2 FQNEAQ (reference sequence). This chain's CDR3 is CASRPGLAGVYEQYF. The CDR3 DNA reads TGTGCCAGCAGACCGGGACTAGCGGGAGTCTATGAGCAGTACTTC.

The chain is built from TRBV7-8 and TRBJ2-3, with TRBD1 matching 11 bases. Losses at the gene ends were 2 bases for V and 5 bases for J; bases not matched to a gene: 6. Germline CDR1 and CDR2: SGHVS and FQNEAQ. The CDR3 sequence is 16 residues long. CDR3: CASSLSADRGQDTQYF. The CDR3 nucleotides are TGTGCCAGCAGCTTAAGTGCGGACAGGGGGCAAGATACGCAGTATTTT.

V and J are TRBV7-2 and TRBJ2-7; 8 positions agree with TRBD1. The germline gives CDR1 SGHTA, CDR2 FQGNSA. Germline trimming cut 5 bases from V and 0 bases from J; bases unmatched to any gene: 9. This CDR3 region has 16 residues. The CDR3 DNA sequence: TGTGCCAGCAGCACCGGACAGGGATCGAGCTCCTACGAGCAGTACTTC. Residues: CASSTGQGSSSYEQYF. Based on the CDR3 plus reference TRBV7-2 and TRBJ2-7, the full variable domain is GAGVSQSPSNKVTEKGKDVELRCDPISGHTALYWYRQSLGQGLEFLIYFQGNSAPDKSGLPSDRFSAERTGGSVSTLTIQRTQQEDSAVYLCASSTGQGSSSYEQYFGPGTRLTVT.

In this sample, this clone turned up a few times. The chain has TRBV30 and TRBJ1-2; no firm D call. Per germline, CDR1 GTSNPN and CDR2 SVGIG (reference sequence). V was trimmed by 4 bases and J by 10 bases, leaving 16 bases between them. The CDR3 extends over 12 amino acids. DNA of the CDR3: TGTGCCTGGACGGAGCTCACTTGGGACTACACCTTC. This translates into CAWTELTWDYTF.

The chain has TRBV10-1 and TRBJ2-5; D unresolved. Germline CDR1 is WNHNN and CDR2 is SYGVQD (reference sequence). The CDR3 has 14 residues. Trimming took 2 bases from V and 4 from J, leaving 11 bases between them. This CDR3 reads CASSETLSGETQYF. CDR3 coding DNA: TGCGCCAGCAGTGAGACTCTTTCGGGAGAGACCCAGTACTTC.

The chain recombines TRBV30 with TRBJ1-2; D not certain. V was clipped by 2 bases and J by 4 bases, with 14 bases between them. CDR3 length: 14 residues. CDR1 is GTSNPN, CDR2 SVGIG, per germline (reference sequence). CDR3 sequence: CAWSPHPGPYGYTF. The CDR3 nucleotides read TGTGCCTGGAGTCCCCATCCAGGCCCCTATGGCTACACCTTC.

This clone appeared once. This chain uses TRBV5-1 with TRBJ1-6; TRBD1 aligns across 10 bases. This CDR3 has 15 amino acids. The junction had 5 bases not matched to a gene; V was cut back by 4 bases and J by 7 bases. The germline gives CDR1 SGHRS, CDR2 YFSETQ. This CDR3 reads CASSRLDRGNSPLHF. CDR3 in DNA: TGCGCCAGCAGCCGGCTGGACAGGGGGAATTCACCCCTCCACTTT.

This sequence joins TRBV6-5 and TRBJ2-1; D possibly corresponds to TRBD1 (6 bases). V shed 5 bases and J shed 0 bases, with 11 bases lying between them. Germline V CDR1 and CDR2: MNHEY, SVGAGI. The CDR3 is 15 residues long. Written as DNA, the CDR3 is TGTGCCAGCAGTAGGGGGTATGGCTCCTACAATGAGCAGTTCTTC. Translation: CASSRGYGSYNEQFF.

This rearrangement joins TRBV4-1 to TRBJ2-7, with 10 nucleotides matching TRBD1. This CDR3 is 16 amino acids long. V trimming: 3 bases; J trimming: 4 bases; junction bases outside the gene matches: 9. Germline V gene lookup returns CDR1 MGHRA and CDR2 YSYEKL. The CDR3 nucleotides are TGCGCCAGCAGCCACGGCGGGGGACAGGGGATGTACGAGCAGTACTTC. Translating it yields CASSHGGGQGMYEQYF.

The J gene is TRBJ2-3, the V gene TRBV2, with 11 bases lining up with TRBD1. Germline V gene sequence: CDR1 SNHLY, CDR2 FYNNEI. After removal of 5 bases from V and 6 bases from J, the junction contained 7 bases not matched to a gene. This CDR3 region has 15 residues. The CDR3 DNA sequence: TGTGCCAGCAGTTCCGGACAGGGGGCCGTGGATACGCAGTATTTT. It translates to CASSSGQGAVDTQYF.

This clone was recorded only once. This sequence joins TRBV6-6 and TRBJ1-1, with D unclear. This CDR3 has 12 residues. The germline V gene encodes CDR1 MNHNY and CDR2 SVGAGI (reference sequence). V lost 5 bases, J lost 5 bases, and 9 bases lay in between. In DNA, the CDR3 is TGTGCCAGCAGTCAAGGTAGTACTGAAGCTTTCTTT. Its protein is CASSQGSTEAFF.

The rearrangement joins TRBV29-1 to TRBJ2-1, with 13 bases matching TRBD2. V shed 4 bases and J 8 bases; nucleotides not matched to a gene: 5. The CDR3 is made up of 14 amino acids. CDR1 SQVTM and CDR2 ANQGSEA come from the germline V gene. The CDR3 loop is CSVVRTSGSYEQFF. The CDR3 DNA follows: TGCAGCGTTGTTCGGACTAGCGGGAGTTATGAGCAGTTCTTC.

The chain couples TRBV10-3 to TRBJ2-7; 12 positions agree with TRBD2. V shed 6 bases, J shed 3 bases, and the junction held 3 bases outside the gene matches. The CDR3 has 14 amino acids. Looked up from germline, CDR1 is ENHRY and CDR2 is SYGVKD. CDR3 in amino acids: CAISPTSGSYEQYF. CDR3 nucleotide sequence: TGTGCCATCAGCCCGACTAGCGGGAGCTACGAGCAGTACTTC.

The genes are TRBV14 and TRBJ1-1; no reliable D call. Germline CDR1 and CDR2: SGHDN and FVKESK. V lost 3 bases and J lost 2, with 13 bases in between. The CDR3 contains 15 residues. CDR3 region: CASSQIRAINTEAFF. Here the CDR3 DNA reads TGTGCCAGCAGCCAGATCCGGGCCATAAACACTGAAGCTTTCTTT.

The CDR3 DNA reads as TGTGCCAGCAGTGAACTGACTAGTACCCAAGAGACCCAGTACTTC. As protein: CASSELTSTQETQYF. The rearrangement links TRBV25-1 to TRBJ2-5; D possibly corresponds to TRBD2 (6 bases). The germline V and J ends were trimmed by 2 bases and 1 base, with 11 bases remaining between them. CDR3 length: 15 amino acids. Looked up from germline, CDR1 is MGHDK and CDR2 is SYGVNS.

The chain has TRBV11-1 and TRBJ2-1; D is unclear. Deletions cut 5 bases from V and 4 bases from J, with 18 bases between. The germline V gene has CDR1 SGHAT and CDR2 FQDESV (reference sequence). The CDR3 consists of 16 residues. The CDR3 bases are TGTGCCAGCAGCCCTAAGTCGCTGGGAACTTACAATGAGCAGTTCTTC. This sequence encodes CASSPKSLGTYNEQFF. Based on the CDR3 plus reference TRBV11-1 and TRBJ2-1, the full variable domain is EAEVAQSPRYKITEKSQAVAFWCDPISGHATLYWYRQILGQGPELLVQFQDESVVDDSQLPKDRFSAERLKGVDSTLKIQPAELGDSAMYLCASSPKSLGTYNEQFFGPGTRLTVL.

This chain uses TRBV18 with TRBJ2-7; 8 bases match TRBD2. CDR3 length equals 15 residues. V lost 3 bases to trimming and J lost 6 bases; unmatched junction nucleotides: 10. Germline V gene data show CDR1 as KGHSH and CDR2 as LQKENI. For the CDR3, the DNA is TGTGCCAGCTCACCTTTAAGCGGGAGTGCCTCCGAGCAGTACTTC. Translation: CASSPLSGSASEQYF.

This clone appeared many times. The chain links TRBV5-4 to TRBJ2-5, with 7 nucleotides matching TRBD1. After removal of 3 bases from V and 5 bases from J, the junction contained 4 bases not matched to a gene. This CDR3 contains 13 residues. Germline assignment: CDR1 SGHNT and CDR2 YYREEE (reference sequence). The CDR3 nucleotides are TGTGCCAGCAGCTCACAGGGGTGGGAGACCCAGTACTTC. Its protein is CASSSQGWETQYF.

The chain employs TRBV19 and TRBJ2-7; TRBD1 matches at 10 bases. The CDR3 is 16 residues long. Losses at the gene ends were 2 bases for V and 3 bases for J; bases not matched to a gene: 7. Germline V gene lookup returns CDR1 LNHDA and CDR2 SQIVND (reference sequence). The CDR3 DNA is TGTGCCAGTAGTATAAATGGCGGGACAGGGGTCTACGAGCAGTACTTC. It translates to CASSINGGTGVYEQYF.